Below, 22 T cell receptor beta chains from the same sample are listed, as sequenced in a study of blood T cell repertoires in COVID-19. Method: immunoSEQ multiplex PCR; TCRdb's copy keeps in-frame clones and lacks some. The table lists more than 300,000 clones, under 95% of them singletons. The material sequenced was peripheral blood. The source of these receptors is a young woman who had recovered from COVID-19.

The chain uses TRBV7-2 and TRBJ1-2; D remains ambiguous. Looked up from germline, CDR1 is SGHTA and CDR2 is FQGNSA. The CDR3 loop spans 14 amino acids. Trimming took off 5 bases at V and 4 bases at J, with 14 bases between the two ends. CDR3 coding DNA: TGTGCCAGCAGCGCGAACAGAGGAGGCTATGGCTACACCTTC. It specifies CASSANRGGYGYTF.

The chain uses TRBV25-1 and TRBJ1-6, with 9 bases that match TRBD1. Germline V gene sequence: CDR1 MGHDK, CDR2 SYGVNS. This CDR3 has 14 residues. Losses at the gene ends were 11 bases for V and 9 bases for J; bases not matched to a gene: 11. CDR3 residues: CAADPGQGSSPLHF. CDR3 DNA sequence: TGTGCCGCCGATCCGGGACAGGGTTCTTCACCCCTCCACTTT.

This clone was counted only a few times. This chain connects TRBV5-4 to TRBJ1-3; possibly TRBD1 for D (5 bases). Germline CDR1 reads SGHNT; CDR2 reads YYREEE (reference sequence). The CDR3 covers 14 residues. With 4 bases removed from V and 0 bases from J, the gap between germline ends came to 8 bases. The CDR3, as DNA: TGTGCCAGCAGCCGACAGTTCTCTGGAAACACCATATATTTT. This encodes CASSRQFSGNTIYF.

This clone is a singleton in its sample. As DNA, the CDR3 is TGTGCCAGCAGCCCTTCGAGCGGGAGGTTCGGGAATGAGCAGTTCTTC. Translation: CASSPSSGRFGNEQFF. The V and J genes are TRBV7-8 and TRBJ2-1; 9 positions match TRBD2. Trimming cost V 5 bases and J 7 bases; bases outside gene matches: 12. The CDR3 sequence is 16 residues long. CDR1 and CDR2 from the germline V gene are SGHVS and FQNEAQ.

This clone was observed a single time. The chain recombines TRBV5-4 with TRBJ2-3; the match to TRBD1 covers 7 bases. From germline, CDR1 is SGHNT and CDR2 YYREEE (reference sequence). CDR3 length: 18 amino acids. J gave up 0 bases and V 1 base, and 11 bases lay outside the gene matches. The CDR3 DNA reads TGTGCCAGCAGCTTGCGGCCCGGGACAGCTTATAGCACAGATACGCAGTATTTT. Protein sequence: CASSLRPGTAYSTDTQYF. The full variable domain, completed using reference TRBV5-4 and TRBJ2-3, is ETGVTQSPTHLIKTRGQQVTLRCSSQSGHNTVSWYQQALGQGPQFIFQYYREEENGRGNFPPRFSGLQFPNYSSELNVNALELDDSALYLCASSLRPGTAYSTDTQYFGPGTRLTVL.

This clone was seen just once. The V and J genes are TRBV5-6 and TRBJ2-4; tentative D call: TRBD1 (7 bases). Trimming removed 2 bases at V and 2 bases at J, with 11 bases between. Germline V gives CDR1 SGHDT, CDR2 YYEEEE. This CDR3 spans 15 amino acids. Written as DNA, the CDR3 is TGTGCCAGCAGCTTCTCAGGGGGGACCAAAAACATTCAGTACTTC. It translates to CASSFSGGTKNIQYF.

The rearrangement uses TRBV4-3 and TRBJ2-3; D gene uncertain. The CDR3 runs to 16 residues. V was shortened by 1 base and J by 5 bases, with 16 bases between the two germline ends. Germline CDR1 LGHNA, CDR2 YSLEER. CDR3 region: CASSQAPHPRRDTQYF. For the CDR3, the DNA is TGCGCCAGCAGCCAAGCCCCCCACCCTAGACGAGATACGCAGTATTTT.

The V gene is TRBV4-3, the J gene TRBJ1-2; 7 bases fit TRBD1. Germline loops: CDR1 LGHNA, CDR2 YSLEER. This CDR3 spans 16 amino acids. J gave up 8 bases and V 2 bases, and 14 bases lay outside the gene matches. The CDR3 DNA reads as TGCGCCAGCAGCCAAATTAGACAGGGAAAATCGGAGGGCTACACCTTC. Amino acid sequence: CASSQIRQGKSEGYTF.

This clone came up once. V and J are TRBV15 and TRBJ2-5; 10 bases match TRBD2. From germline, CDR1 is LNHNV and CDR2 YYDKDF (reference sequence). The CDR3 length is 15 residues. Losses at the gene ends were 3 bases for V and 5 bases for J; bases not matched to a gene: 6. The CDR3 loop reads CATSRISGRQETQYF. The CDR3 bases are TGTGCCACCAGCAGGATTAGCGGGAGGCAGGAGACCCAGTACTTC.

The gene calls are TRBV5-6 and TRBJ1-2; D perhaps matches TRBD1 (6 bases). The germline V gene has CDR1 SGHDT and CDR2 YYEEEE. V lost 4 bases to trimming and J lost 3 bases, with 16 bases between them. CDR3 length equals 15 residues. This CDR3 is CASSLSLRGYYGYTF. For the CDR3, the DNA is TGTGCCAGCAGCCTTTCCCTCAGGGGTTACTATGGCTACACCTTC.

The chain is built from TRBV21-1 and TRBJ2-7; the table's D call TRBD2 went unverified against the DNA. TRBV21-1 is tagged as a pseudogene. The CDR3 covers 17 residues. CDR3 sequence reads: CASSKYGLAGCYYEQYV. The CDR3 nucleotides are TGTGCCAGCAGCAAATATGGACTAGCGGGATGCTACTACGAGCAGTACGTC.

The genes are TRBV7-9 and TRBJ2-5; 7 bases are shared with TRBD2. Looked up from germline, CDR1 is SEHNR and CDR2 is FQNEAQ (reference sequence). The ends lost 6 bases at V and 5 bases at J; junction bases unmatched: 9. This CDR3 region has 14 residues. In DNA, the CDR3 is TGTGCCAGCAGTTTAACTAGCGCGTGGGAGACCCAGTACTTC. Protein sequence: CASSLTSAWETQYF. The variable domain in full, completed from reference TRBV7-9 and TRBJ2-5, reads DTGVSQNPRHKITKRGQNVTFRCDPISEHNRLYWYRQTLGQGPEFLTYFQNEAQLEKSRLLSDRFSAERPKGSFSTLEIQRTEQGDSAMYLCASSLTSAWETQYFGPGTRLLVL.

The chain has TRBV19 and TRBJ2-5; 8 bases align to TRBD1. CDR1 LNHDA and CDR2 SQIVND come from the germline V gene (reference sequence). V lost 5 bases and J lost 4; bases outside the gene matches: 3. This CDR3 has 13 amino acids. The CDR3 nucleotides are TGTGCCAGTAGTCAGGACAGGGCAGAGACCCAGTACTTC. It yields the protein CASSQDRAETQYF.

The count of this clone is one. At the DNA level, this CDR3 is encoded by other sequences in the same sample as well. As DNA, the CDR3 is TGTGCCAGCAGCCCCGGACAGGGGAACACTGAAGCTTTCTTT. This translates into CASSPGQGNTEAFF. The V and J genes are TRBV5-4 and TRBJ1-1, with TRBD1 identical over 8 bases. Germline CDR1 and CDR2: SGHNT and YYREEE (reference sequence). Losses at the gene ends were 4 bases for V and 1 base for J; bases not matched to a gene: 3. The CDR3 is 14 residues long.

The V gene is TRBV5-1, the J gene TRBJ2-1, with D perhaps matching TRBD2 (6 bases). The germline V and J ends were trimmed by 0 bases and 5 bases, with 18 bases remaining between them. This CDR3 contains 17 residues. CDR1 and CDR2 from the germline V gene are SGHRS and YFSETQ. The CDR3 protein is CASSLVLLASVNNEQFF. The CDR3 nucleotides read TGCGCCAGCAGCTTGGTACTTCTGGCTAGCGTAAACAATGAGCAGTTCTTC.

The gene calls are TRBV5-1 and TRBJ2-2; D possibly corresponds to TRBD2 (6 bases). Per germline, CDR1 SGHRS and CDR2 YFSETQ. CDR3 length equals 16 residues. The V gene lost 0 bases and the J gene lost 6 bases, with 15 bases spanning the gap. The CDR3 protein is CASSLASVLTSGELFF. The DNA of the CDR3 is TGCGCCAGCAGCTTGGCTAGCGTTCTAACGTCCGGGGAGCTGTTTTTT.

The CDR3 spells CASSLGQGANEQFF. The CDR3 DNA reads TGCGCCAGCAGCTTGGGGCAGGGGGCTAATGAGCAGTTCTTC. This rearrangement joins TRBV5-1 to TRBJ2-1; 8 bases are a match to TRBD1. Trimming took 0 bases from V and 7 from J; bases not matched to a gene: 3. CDR1 and CDR2 from the germline V gene are SGHRS and YFSETQ. The CDR3 is 14 residues long.

V usage is TRBV7-9 and J usage is TRBJ1-1; no firm D call. V was pared by 7 bases and J by 2 bases, with 14 bases between. The CDR3 has 14 residues. Germline CDR1 is SEHNR and CDR2 is FQNEAQ (reference sequence). The CDR3 nucleotides are TGTGCCAGCACTCAAGACACAGTAAACACTGAAGCTTTCTTT. Protein product: CASTQDTVNTEAFF.

The chain has TRBV6-5 and TRBJ2-1, with TRBD2 identical over 10 bases. V dropped 0 bases and J dropped 6; count of bases not matched to a gene: 5. Germline loops: CDR1 MNHEY, CDR2 SVGAGI. This CDR3 is built from 16 residues. The CDR3 DNA is TGTGCCAGCAGTTACTCGCTACTAGCGGGAAGCAATGAGCAGTTCTTC. Its translation: CASSYSLLAGSNEQFF.

This chain uses TRBV12-3 or TRBV12-4 with TRBJ2-1; D uncertain. This CDR3 contains 12 residues. The ends were cut back, 8 bases at V and 1 base at J, with 6 bases in the middle. In DNA form, the CDR3 reads TGTGCCAGCTGTACTTCCTACAATGAGCAGTTCTTC. Translated: CASCTSYNEQFF.

V gene TRBV7-2 combines with J gene TRBJ1-2; D is possibly TRBD1 (5 bases). The CDR3 totals 14 residues. Trimming removed 5 bases at V and 4 bases at J, with 14 bases between. Germline lookup yields CDR1 SGHTA and CDR2 FQGNSA. CDR3 loop: CASSQTQATYGYTF. The CDR3 DNA is TGTGCCAGCAGCCAGACACAGGCGACCTATGGCTACACCTTC.

The genes are TRBV30 and TRBJ2-4, with 8 bases identical to TRBD1. V lost 5 bases, J lost 0 bases, and 3 bases stayed unmatched. Germline-derived CDR1 and CDR2 are GTSNPN and SVGIG (reference sequence). This CDR3 is built from 14 residues. The CDR3 bases are TGTGCCTGGGGGGGACAGGTAGCCAAAAACATTCAGTACTTC. It encodes CAWGGQVAKNIQYF.